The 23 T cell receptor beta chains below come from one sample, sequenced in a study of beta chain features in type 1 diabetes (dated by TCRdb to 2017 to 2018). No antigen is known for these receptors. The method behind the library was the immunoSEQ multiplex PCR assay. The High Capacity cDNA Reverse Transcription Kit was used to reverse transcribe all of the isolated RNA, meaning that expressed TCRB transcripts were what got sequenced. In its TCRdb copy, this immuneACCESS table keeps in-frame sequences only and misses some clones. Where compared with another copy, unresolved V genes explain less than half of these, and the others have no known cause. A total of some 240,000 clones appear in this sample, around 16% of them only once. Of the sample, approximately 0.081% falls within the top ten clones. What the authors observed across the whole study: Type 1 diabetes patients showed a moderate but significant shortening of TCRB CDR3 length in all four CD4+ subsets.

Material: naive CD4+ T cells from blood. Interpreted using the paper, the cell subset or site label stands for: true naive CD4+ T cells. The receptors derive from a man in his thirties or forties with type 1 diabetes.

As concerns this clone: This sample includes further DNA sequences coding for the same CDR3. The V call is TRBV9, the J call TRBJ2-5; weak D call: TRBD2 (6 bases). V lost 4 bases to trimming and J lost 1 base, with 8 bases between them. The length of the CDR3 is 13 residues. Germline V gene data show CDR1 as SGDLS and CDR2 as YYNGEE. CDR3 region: CASSRGGQETQYF. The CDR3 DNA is TGTGCCAGCAGCAGGGGAGGCCAAGAGACCCAGTACTTC.

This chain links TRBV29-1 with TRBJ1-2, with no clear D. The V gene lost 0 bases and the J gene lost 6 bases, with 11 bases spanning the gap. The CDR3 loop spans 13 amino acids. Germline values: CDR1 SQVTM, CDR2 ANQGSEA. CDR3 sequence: CSVEDRTTHGYTF. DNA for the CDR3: TGCAGCGTTGAAGATCGAACAACCCATGGCTACACCTTC.

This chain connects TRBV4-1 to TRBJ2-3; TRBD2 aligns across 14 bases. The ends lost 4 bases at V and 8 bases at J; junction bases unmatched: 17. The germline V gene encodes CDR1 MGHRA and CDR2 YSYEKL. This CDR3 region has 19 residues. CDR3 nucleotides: TGCGCCAGCAGCCCTTTGAGTTACGGGACTAGCGGGAGTAGAGGTACGCAGTATTTT. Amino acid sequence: CASSPLSYGTSGSRGTQYF.

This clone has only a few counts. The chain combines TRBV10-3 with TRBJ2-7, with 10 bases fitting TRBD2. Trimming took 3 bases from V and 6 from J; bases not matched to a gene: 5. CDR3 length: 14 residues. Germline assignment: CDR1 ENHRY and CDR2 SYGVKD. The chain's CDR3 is CAISEQREGPEQYF. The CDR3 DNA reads TGTGCCATCAGTGAACAGCGGGAGGGACCCGAGCAGTACTTC.

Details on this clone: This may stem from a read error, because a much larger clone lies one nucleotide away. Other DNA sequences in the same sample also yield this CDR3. CDR3 in amino acids: CASSVTDTQYF. In DNA, the CDR3 is TGTGCCAGCAGCGTAACAGATACGCAGTATTTT. The chain is built from TRBV7-9 and TRBJ2-3; D is ambiguous. Germline CDR1 is SEHNR and CDR2 is FQNEAQ (reference sequence). V was clipped by 5 bases and J by 3 bases, with 3 bases between them. This CDR3 has 11 amino acids.

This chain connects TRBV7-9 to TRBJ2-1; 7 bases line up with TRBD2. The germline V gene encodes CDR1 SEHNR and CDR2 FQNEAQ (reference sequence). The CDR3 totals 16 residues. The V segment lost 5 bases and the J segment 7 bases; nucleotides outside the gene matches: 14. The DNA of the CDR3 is TGTGCCAGCAGCCCCCCCCTGCGGCTAGCGGCAAATGAGCAGTTCTTC. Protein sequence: CASSPPLRLAANEQFF.

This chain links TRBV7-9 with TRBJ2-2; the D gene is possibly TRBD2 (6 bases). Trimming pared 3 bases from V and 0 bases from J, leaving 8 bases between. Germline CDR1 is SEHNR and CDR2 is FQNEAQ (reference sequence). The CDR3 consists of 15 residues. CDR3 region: CASSLPGANTGELFF. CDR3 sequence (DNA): TGTGCCAGCAGCTTGCCGGGAGCGAACACCGGGGAGCTGTTTTTT.

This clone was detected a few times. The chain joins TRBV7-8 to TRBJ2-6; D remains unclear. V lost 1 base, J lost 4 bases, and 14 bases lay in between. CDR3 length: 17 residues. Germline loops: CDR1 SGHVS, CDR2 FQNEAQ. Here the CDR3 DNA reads TGTGCCAGCAGCTTAGTACGGACCCTTCACGGGGCCAACGTCCTGACTTTC. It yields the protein CASSLVRTLHGANVLTF.

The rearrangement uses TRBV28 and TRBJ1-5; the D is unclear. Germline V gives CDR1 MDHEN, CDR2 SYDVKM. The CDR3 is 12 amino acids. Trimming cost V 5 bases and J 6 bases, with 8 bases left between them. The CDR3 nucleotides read TGTGCCAGCAGTCTCTCGACTCAGCCCCAGCATTTT. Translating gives CASSLSTQPQHF.

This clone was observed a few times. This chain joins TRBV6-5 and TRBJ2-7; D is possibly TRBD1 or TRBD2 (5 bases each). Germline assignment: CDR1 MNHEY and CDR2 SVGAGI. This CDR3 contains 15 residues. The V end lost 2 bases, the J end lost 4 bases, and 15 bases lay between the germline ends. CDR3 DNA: TGTGCCAGCAGTTACCCCCGAGAGGGGACGTACGAGCAGTACTTC. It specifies CASSYPREGTYEQYF.

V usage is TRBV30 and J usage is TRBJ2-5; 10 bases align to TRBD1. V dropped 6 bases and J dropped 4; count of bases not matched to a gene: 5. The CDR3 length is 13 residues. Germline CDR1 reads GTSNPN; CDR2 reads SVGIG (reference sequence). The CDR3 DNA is TGTGCCTGCGACAGGGGGCGAGGAGAGACCCAGTACTTC. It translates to CACDRGRGETQYF.

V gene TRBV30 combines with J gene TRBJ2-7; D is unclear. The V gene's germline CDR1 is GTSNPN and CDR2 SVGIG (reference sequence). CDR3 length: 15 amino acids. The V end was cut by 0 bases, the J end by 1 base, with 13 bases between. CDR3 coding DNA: TGTGCCTGGAGTGTTCGTGGGGAACTTTCCTACGAGCAGTACTTC. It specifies CAWSVRGELSYEQYF.

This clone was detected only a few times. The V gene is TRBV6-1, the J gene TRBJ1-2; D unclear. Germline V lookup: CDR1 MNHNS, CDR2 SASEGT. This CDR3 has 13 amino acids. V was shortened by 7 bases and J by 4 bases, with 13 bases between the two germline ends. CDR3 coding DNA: TGTGCCAGCACCGAAGGAGTACGCTATGGCTACACCTTC. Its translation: CASTEGVRYGYTF.

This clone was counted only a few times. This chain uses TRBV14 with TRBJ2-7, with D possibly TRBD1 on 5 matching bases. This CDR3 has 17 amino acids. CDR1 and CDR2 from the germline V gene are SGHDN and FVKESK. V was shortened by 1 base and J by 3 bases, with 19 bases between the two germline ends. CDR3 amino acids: CASSQAPGRARNYEQYF. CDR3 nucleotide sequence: TGTGCCAGCAGCCAAGCTCCCGGCAGGGCCAGGAACTACGAGCAGTACTTC. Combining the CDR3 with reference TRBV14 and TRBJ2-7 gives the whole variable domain EAGVTQFPSHSVIEKGQTVTLRCDPISGHDNLYWYRRVMGKEIKFLLHFVKESKQDESGMPNNRFLAERTGGTYSTLKVQPAELEDSGVYFCASSQAPGRARNYEQYFGPGTRLTVT.

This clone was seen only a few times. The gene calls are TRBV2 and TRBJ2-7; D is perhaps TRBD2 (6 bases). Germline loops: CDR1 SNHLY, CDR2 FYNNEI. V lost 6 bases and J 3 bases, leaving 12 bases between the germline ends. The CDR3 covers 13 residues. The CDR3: CASRLISGYEQYF. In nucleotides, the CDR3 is TGTGCCAGCAGGCTAATTAGCGGCTACGAGCAGTACTTC.

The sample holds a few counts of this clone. The CDR3 sequence is CASSLFSGTNTGELFF. CDR3 coding DNA: TGTGCCAGCAGCTTGTTTTCCGGAACAAACACCGGGGAGCTGTTTTTT. The genes are TRBV5-4 and TRBJ2-2; D is unresolved. V gave up 1 base and J gave up 2 bases, with 12 bases separating them. The length of the CDR3 is 16 residues. CDR1 is SGHNT, CDR2 YYREEE, per germline (reference sequence).

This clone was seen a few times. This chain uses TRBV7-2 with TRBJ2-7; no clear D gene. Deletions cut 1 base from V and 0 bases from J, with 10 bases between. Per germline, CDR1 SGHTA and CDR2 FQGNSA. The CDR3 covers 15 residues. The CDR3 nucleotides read TGTGCCAGCAGCTTAGTTAGCTGGAACTCCTACGAGCAGTACTTC. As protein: CASSLVSWNSYEQYF. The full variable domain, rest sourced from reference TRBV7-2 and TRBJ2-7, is GAGVSQSPSNKVTEKGKDVELRCDPISGHTALYWYRQSLGQGLEFLIYFQGNSAPDKSGLPSDRFSAERTGGSVSTLTIQRTQQEDSAVYLCASSLVSWNSYEQYFGPGTRLTVT.

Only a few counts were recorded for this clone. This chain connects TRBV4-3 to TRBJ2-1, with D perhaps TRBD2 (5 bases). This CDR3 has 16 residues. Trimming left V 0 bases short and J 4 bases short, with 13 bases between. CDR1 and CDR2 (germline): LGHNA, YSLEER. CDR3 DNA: TGCGCCAGCAGCCAAGATCGGGGAGAGCCATACAATGAGCAGTTCTTC. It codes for CASSQDRGEPYNEQFF.

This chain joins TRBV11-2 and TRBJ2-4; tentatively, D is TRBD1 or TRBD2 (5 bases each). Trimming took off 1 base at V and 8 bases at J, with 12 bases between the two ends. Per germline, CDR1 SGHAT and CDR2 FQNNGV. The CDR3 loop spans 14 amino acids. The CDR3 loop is CASSLVALGDIQYF. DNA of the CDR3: TGTGCCAGCAGCTTAGTGGCCTTGGGGGACATTCAGTACTTC.

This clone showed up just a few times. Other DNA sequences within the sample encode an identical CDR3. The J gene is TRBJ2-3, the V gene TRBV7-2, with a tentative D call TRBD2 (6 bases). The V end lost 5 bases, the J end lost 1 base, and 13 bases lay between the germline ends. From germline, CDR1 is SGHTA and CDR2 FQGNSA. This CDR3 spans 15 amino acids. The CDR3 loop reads CASSPQEGRTDTQYF. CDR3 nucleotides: TGTGCCAGCAGCCCCCAGGAGGGGCGCACAGATACGCAGTATTTT.

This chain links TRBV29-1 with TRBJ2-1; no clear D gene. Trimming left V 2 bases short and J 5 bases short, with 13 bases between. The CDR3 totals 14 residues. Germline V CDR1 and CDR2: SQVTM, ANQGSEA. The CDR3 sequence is CSVELVYGHNEQFF. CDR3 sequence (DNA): TGCAGCGTTGAATTGGTCTACGGTCACAATGAGCAGTTCTTC.

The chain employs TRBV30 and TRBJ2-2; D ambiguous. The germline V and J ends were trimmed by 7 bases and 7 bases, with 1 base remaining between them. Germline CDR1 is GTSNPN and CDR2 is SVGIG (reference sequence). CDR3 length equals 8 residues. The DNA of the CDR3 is TGTGCCTTCGGGGAGCTGTTTTTT. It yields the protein CAFGELFF. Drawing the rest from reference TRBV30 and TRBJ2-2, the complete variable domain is SQTIHQWPATLVQPVGSPLSLECTVEGTSNPNLYWYRQAAGRGLQLLFYSVGIGQISSEVPQNLSASRPQDRQFILSSKKLLLSDSGFYLCAFGELFFGEGSRLTVL.

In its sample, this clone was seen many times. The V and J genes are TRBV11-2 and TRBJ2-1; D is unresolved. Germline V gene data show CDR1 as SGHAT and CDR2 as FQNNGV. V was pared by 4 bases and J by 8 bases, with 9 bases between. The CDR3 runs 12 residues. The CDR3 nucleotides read TGTGCCAGCAGCTCTCTTGTAGATGAGCAGTTCTTC. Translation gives CASSSLVDEQFF.